The sequence of this TCR beta chain was determined in a study of PD-1 blockade in classical Hodgkin lymphoma. On this clone itself: What it binds is unknown.

Autologous stem cell transplantation was followed by relapse in every patient, and brentuximab vedotin exposure varied. Starting with thawed PBMCs, CD4+ T cells were purified by magnetic negative selection. General observations from the study: Repertoire differences have undefined causes, possibly disease activity or prior therapy.

Assay used: immunoSEQ multiplex PCR; TCRdb lists only in-frame clones, some missing. Among about 15,000 clones listed, approximately 80% were seen once. Sequencing was performed on CD4+ T cells from blood, taken at baseline. This sequence originates from a human donor with classical Hodgkin lymphoma.

Here the CDR3 DNA reads TGTGCCAGCAGCTTAGCCCAAAACCTCAATGAGCAGTTCTTC. Protein product: CASSLAQNLNEQFF. The rearrangement joins TRBV7-8 to TRBJ2-1, with unresolved D. Germline CDR1 and CDR2: SGHVS and FQNEAQ. This CDR3 contains 14 residues. The V end was cut by 0 bases, the J end by 6 bases, with 9 bases between.